The T cell receptor (beta chain) described here comes from a study of Ad26.COV2.S vaccination and SARS-CoV-2 variants (dated by TCRdb to about 2021). Some background on the complete study: Donors in the vaccine arm were drawn from COV1001, a multicentre, randomized, double-blind, placebo-controlled phase I-IIa trial testing Ad26.COV2.S in healthy adults. Ad26.COV2.S was given intramuscularly at 5x10^10 or 1x10^11 viral particles, as a single shot or as two shots 56 days apart. Sequencing of the TCRbeta repertoire served to evaluate the specificity and breadth of SARS-CoV-2-reactive T cell receptors following Ad26.COV2.S vaccination. The TCR-sequenced set comprised around 30 samples: around 20 Ad26.COV2.S vaccine recipients, 5 placebo recipients and 8 SARS-CoV-2 convalescent individuals. Trial participants were randomized into five groups of five, in which low-dose or high-dose Ad26.COV2.S was given once or twice, or placebo was given on both occasions. Throughout the experiments and outcome assessment, investigators stayed blinded to trial group allocation. The paper as a whole reports these results and caveats: Spike-specific TCR breadth was higher in Ad26.COV2.S recipients than in placebo recipients (P = 0.0014). It was noted by the authors that total T cell responses may have been underestimated by the TCR breadth and depth analyses. The study was not powered to compare responses between vaccine doses or regimens. After vaccination, substantial breadth of spike-specific CD8+ and CD4+ T cell responses was reported. Vaccine and placebo recipients had similar non-spike TCR breadth, a finding consistent with the vaccine containing only spike.

TCRbeta CDR3 regions were sequenced with the immunoSEQ Assay. After extraction, genomic DNA underwent amplification by bias-controlled multiplex PCR, followed by high-throughput sequencing. The authors' analysis ran thus. To quantify the absolute abundance of every unique TCRbeta CDR3 region, sequences were collapsed and filtered. Usable DNA was measured by amplifying reference genes present in all nucleated cells, and TCRbeta template counts were normalized to that usable DNA to estimate T cell fraction. Repertoire TCRs were annotated as SARS-CoV-2-specific when V gene, CDR3 amino acid sequence and J gene were exactly matched to a known reactive TCR set. MIRA supplied the reference SARS-CoV-2 TCR set, which was filtered for enrichment in COVID-19-positive ImmuneCODE repertoires so that public or cross-reactive TCRs were removed. Using the MIRA antigens, annotated TCRs were further analysed by specific ORF or by position within an ORF. Breadth was defined as the number of annotated unique rearrangements divided by the total number of unique productive rearrangements, and depth was defined as the summed frequency of the annotated unique rearrangements. Two-sided Wilcoxon rank-sum tests were used to compare TCR breadth between groups. This immuneACCESS table, as held by TCRdb, lists in-frame sequences with V and J called but not all clones. Of the missing ones, under half trace to an unresolved V gene in checked studies; the others have no known cause. V and J calls and clone size are as listed in that table; D and trimming were resolved from the DNA. The sample table holds around 320,000 clones, of which roughly 86% were seen once. The top ten clonotypes cover under 2% of the sample.

What the treatment or condition label conveys for this sample: around 19 received Ad26.COV2.S at low or high dose, single or two shots; about 5 received placebo; per-sample allocation not given. For vaccine and placebo recipients, repertoires were sequenced using samples collected on day 63 after the first injection. Cohort 1b enrolled 25 or so adults aged 18-55 years at a single site in Boston, USA, between 29 July and 7 August 2020. Ad26.COV2.S was a replication-incompetent adenovirus type 26 vector expressing a prefusion-stabilized SARS-CoV-2 spike protein from the original Wuhan strain. In the case of this clone: No cognate antigen has been identified for it. Base qualities are not recorded, but no much larger clone differs from it by a single base.

V is reduced by 6 bases and J by 12 bases, leaving a spacing of 19 bases between them. From the cysteine through the phenylalanine, the CDR3 covers 13 amino acids. The DNA shown is the 39-base CDR3, in frame from base 1. According to the germline V gene, CDR1 reads SNHLY and CDR2 reads FYNNEI. This TCR was recovered from a person between 18 and 59 years old who received the Ad26.COV2.S COVID-19 vaccine or a placebo. The rearranged chain carries TRBV2 and TRBJ2-3; matching of 7 bases hints at TRBD2 as the D gene. Sequenced material: peripheral blood, taken in a trial of Ad26.COV2.S vaccine versus placebo. The nucleotide sequence is given as TGTGCCAGCAGGGGGGGGGCTGGGGTATCACAGTATTTT. This yields the protein CASRGGAGVSQYF.